The 13 T cell receptor beta chains given below trace back to one sample, sequenced in a study of radiation and T cells in renal cell carcinoma. Time point: blood 2 weeks post-SBRT. Sample treatment: 15 Gy SBRT to primary tumor, nephrectomy 4 weeks later. Profiled with immunoSEQ multiplex PCR; TCRdb holds only in-frame clones, not every one. The repertoire holds some 80,000 clones, with 80% to 90% as singletons. The sequencing here drew on blood, taken from a patient whose treatment included radiotherapy and nephrectomy. Receptors were obtained from a woman aged 50 to 60 with renal cell carcinoma.

The CDR3 DNA is TGTGCCAGCAGTTTATTGAGAAGGAAGAACACTGAAGCTTTCTTT. It specifies CASSLLRRKNTEAFF. The V gene is TRBV27, the J gene TRBJ1-1; D gene uncertain. Germline CDR1 is MNHEY and CDR2 is SMNVEV (reference sequence). With 1 base removed from V and 1 base from J, the gap between germline ends came to 10 bases. The CDR3 spans 15 residues.

The chain couples TRBV9 to TRBJ2-3, with a possible D match to TRBD2 (5 bases). The CDR3 has 13 residues. The germline V gene has CDR1 SGDLS and CDR2 YYNGEE. V shed 3 bases and J shed 7 bases, with 12 bases lying between them. Written as DNA, the CDR3 is TGTGCCAGCAGCGACCCGGGATTGAATACGCAGTATTTT. Encoded protein: CASSDPGLNTQYF. The full variable domain, rest sourced from reference TRBV9 and TRBJ2-3, is DSGVTQTPKHLITATGQRVTLRCSPRSGDLSVYWYQQSLDQGLQFLIQYYNGEERAKGNILERFSAQQFPDLHSELNLSSLELGDSALYFCASSDPGLNTQYFGPGTRLTVL.

The CDR3: CAVKNSIDGYTF. The CDR3 DNA follows: TGTGCCGTCAAGAATAGTATAGATGGCTACACCTTC. V gene TRBV28 combines with J gene TRBJ1-2; D not resolved. The germline gives CDR1 MDHEN, CDR2 SYDVKM. V lost 11 bases and J lost 6, with 16 bases in between. This CDR3 region has 12 residues.

This sequence joins TRBV2 and TRBJ2-7, with D maybe TRBD2 (5 bases). The CDR3 totals 13 residues. Between the trimmed V and J ends, which lost 10 bases and 7 bases, there was a span of 20 bases. The V gene's germline CDR1 is SNHLY and CDR2 FYNNEI. CDR3 DNA: TGTGCCACCGACTACCTTCCTTTCGGGGAGCAGTACTTC. Its protein product is CATDYLPFGEQYF.

CDR3 sequence reads: CAIRDPGHNYEQYF. CDR3 nucleotides: TGTGCCATCAGAGACCCGGGACACAACTACGAGCAGTACTTC. The gene calls are TRBV10-3 and TRBJ2-7, with D maybe TRBD1 (6 bases). Germline V gene lookup returns CDR1 ENHRY and CDR2 SYGVKD. V lost 6 bases to trimming and J lost 3 bases, with 15 bases between them. The CDR3 covers 14 residues.

About this clone: The sample contains more than one DNA sequence encoding this CDR3. The genes are TRBV6-5 and TRBJ1-1; D possibly corresponds to TRBD1 (5 bases). This CDR3 is 14 amino acids long. Germline CDR1 reads MNHEY; CDR2 reads SVGAGI. Trimming removed 2 bases from V and 1 base from J, with 8 bases in between. As DNA, the CDR3 is TGTGCCAGCAGTTACCTCCAGGGGAACACTGAAGCTTTCTTT. It encodes CASSYLQGNTEAFF.

This clone turned up a few times. V is TRBV28 and J is TRBJ1-4, with D perhaps matching TRBD1 (5 bases). The CDR3 runs to 15 residues. Germline CDR1 is MDHEN and CDR2 is SYDVKM. Trimming pared 5 bases from V and 6 bases from J, leaving 16 bases between. CDR3 protein: CASSPPTGVDEKLFF. The CDR3 DNA is TGTGCCAGCAGTCCGCCGACGGGGGTTGATGAAAAACTGTTTTTT.

V usage is TRBV2 and J usage is TRBJ1-1; D might be TRBD1 (6 bases). V lost 6 bases to trimming and J lost 7 bases, with 9 bases between them. In germline, CDR1 is SNHLY, CDR2 FYNNEI. This CDR3 region has 11 residues. Written as DNA, the CDR3 is TGTGCCAGCAGGGAGGACAGTGAAGCTTTCTTT. It specifies CASREDSEAFF.

CDR3 region: CASGLRQGPEQYF. CDR3 bases: TGTGCTAGTGGTTTAAGACAGGGGCCCGAGCAGTACTTC. The chain recombines TRBV12-5 with TRBJ2-7; 8 bases map to TRBD1. The CDR3 is 13 amino acids. After removal of 3 bases from V and 6 bases from J, the junction contained 4 bases not matched to a gene. Germline CDR1 is LGHNT and CDR2 is FRNRAP.

This chain connects TRBV27 to TRBJ1-5; D is unclear. This CDR3 is 15 amino acids long. The V and J ends lost 2 bases and 0 bases respectively, with 8 bases between them. Germline V gene lookup returns CDR1 MNHEY and CDR2 SMNVEV (reference sequence). The CDR3 loop reads CASSLRANSNQPQHF. As DNA, the CDR3 is TGTGCCAGCAGTTTAAGGGCTAATAGCAATCAGCCCCAGCATTTT.

This sequence joins TRBV19 and TRBJ1-3; D is ambiguous. The V end lost 5 bases, the J end lost 0 bases, and 5 bases lay between the germline ends. The CDR3 extends over 13 amino acids. Germline loops: CDR1 LNHDA, CDR2 SQIVND (reference sequence). CDR3 coding DNA: TGTGCCAGTAGTGAGGGCTCTGGAAACACCATATATTTT. This translates into CASSEGSGNTIYF.

The rearrangement links TRBV20-1 to TRBJ1-2; TRBD1 matches 8 bases. Germline V CDR1 and CDR2: DFQATT, SNEGSKA (reference sequence). The V gene end was trimmed by 6 bases and the J gene end by 7 bases; junction bases not matched to a gene: 4. The CDR3 is 11 amino acids. In DNA form, the CDR3 reads TGCAGTGCACAAACAGGGGGTGGCTACACCTTC. It codes for CSAQTGGGYTF.

The V gene is TRBV7-6, the J gene TRBJ2-3; D is possibly TRBD2 (6 bases). Germline V CDR1 and CDR2: SGHVS, FNYEAQ. The germline V and J ends were trimmed by 5 bases and 2 bases, with 8 bases remaining between them. The CDR3 consists of 13 residues. DNA of the CDR3: TGTGCCAGCAGCCGGGGGAACACAGATACGCAGTATTTT. Protein: CASSRGNTDTQYF. The variable domain in full, with the rest retrieved from reference TRBV7-6 and TRBJ2-3, is GAGVSQSPRYKVTKRGQDVALRCDPISGHVSLYWYRQALGQGPEFLTYFNYEAQQDKSGLPNDRFSAERPEGSISTLTIQRTEQRDSAMYRCASSRGNTDTQYFGPGTRLTVL.